Listed here are 9 T cell receptor beta chains from one sample, sequenced in a study of T cell responses to AZD1222 COVID-19 vaccine. Repertoires were generated with immunoSEQ multiplex PCR, while TCRdb's copy carries only in-frame clones and drops some. The sample has around 58,000 clones; around 84% are singletons. The sequenced sample was peripheral blood, obtained on day 0 of AZD1222 vaccination. The source of these receptors is an adult in good health.

The rearrangement uses TRBV9 and TRBJ2-3; D possibly uses TRBD1 or TRBD2 (5 bases each). V gave up 4 bases and J gave up 6 bases, with 12 bases separating them. The CDR3 has 13 residues. The germline gives CDR1 SGDLS, CDR2 YYNGEE. DNA for the CDR3: TGTGCCAGCAGCACCCACCGGGGCGATACGCAGTATTTT. Amino acids: CASSTHRGDTQYF.

This chain links TRBV28 with TRBJ1-1, with D tentatively TRBD1 (6 bases). CDR1 is MDHEN, CDR2 SYDVKM, per germline. This CDR3 has 14 residues. V shed 5 bases and J shed 5 bases, with 15 bases lying between them. The CDR3 DNA reads TGTGCCAGCAGTCCCCTGGGGGGGCGGACTGAAGCTTTCTTT. The encoded protein is CASSPLGGRTEAFF.

V is TRBV5-5 and J is TRBJ2-2; possibly TRBD1 for D (6 bases). The germline V gene has CDR1 SGHKS and CDR2 YYEKEE (reference sequence). The CDR3 runs to 14 residues. V lost 2 bases, J lost 5 bases, and 10 bases lay in between. The DNA for the CDR3 is TGTGCCAGCAGCTTCATTGGACAGACCGGGGAGCTGTTTTTT. Translating gives CASSFIGQTGELFF.

This chain uses TRBV28 with TRBJ1-2; D might be TRBD1 (6 bases). This CDR3 region has 16 residues. Deletions cut 2 bases from V and 0 bases from J, with 13 bases between. CDR1 is MDHEN and CDR2 is SYDVKM in the germline V gene. The DNA of the CDR3 is TGTGCCAGCAGTTTAGGGGGCATCGTAGCTAACTATGGCTACACCTTC. It translates to CASSLGGIVANYGYTF.

The chain is built from TRBV14 and TRBJ2-5; 7 nucleotides agree with TRBD1. Germline CDR1 SGHDN, CDR2 FVKESK. The CDR3 spans 22 residues. Trimming took 4 bases from V and 4 from J; bases not matched to a gene: 30. CDR3 sequence: CASSRPGDSRKRLRPGAETQYF. The CDR3 region has the DNA TGTGCCAGCAGCCGACCCGGGGACAGCAGAAAGAGACTACGTCCGGGCGCAGAGACCCAGTACTTC. The full variable domain, in which reference TRBV14 and TRBJ2-5 provide the parts outside the CDR3, is EAGVTQFPSHSVIEKGQTVTLRCDPISGHDNLYWYRRVMGKEIKFLLHFVKESKQDESGMPNNRFLAERTGGTYSTLKVQPAELEDSGVYFCASSRPGDSRKRLRPGAETQYFGPGTRLLVL.

The chain is built from TRBV5-6 and TRBJ1-3, with 7 bases fitting TRBD1. J lost 2 bases, V lost 4 bases, and 6 bases had no gene match. The V gene's germline CDR1 is SGHDT and CDR2 YYEEEE. The CDR3 totals 15 residues. CDR3 sequence (DNA): TGTGCCAGCAGCCCAATCCAGGGGGCTGGAAACACCATATATTTT. Its protein is CASSPIQGAGNTIYF.

The chain uses TRBV9 and TRBJ2-5; 13 nucleotides align to TRBD2. Trimming removed 3 bases from V and 2 bases from J; junction bases left unmatched: 1. CDR3 length equals 15 residues. CDR1 and CDR2 from the germline V gene are SGDLS and YYNGEE. CDR3 in amino acids: CASSAGLAGQETQYF. CDR3 DNA sequence: TGTGCCAGCAGCGCGGGACTAGCGGGACAAGAGACCCAGTACTTC.

A single count supports this clone. The chain combines TRBV6-5 with TRBJ1-5; D not certain. The CDR3 loop spans 14 amino acids. The ends were cut back, 6 bases at V and 3 bases at J, with 12 bases in the middle. Germline CDR1 MNHEY, CDR2 SVGAGI. CDR3 loop: CASRDPVFNQPQHF. The CDR3 nucleotides are TGTGCCAGCAGGGACCCGGTCTTCAATCAGCCCCAGCATTTT.

In this sample, this clone turned up once. In DNA form, the CDR3 reads TGCGCCAGCAGCCAAGGGGGCTCGGTCACTGAAGCTTTCTTT. Translating gives CASSQGGSVTEAFF. The rearrangement uses TRBV5-1 and TRBJ1-1; 7 nucleotides align to TRBD1. CDR1 SGHRS and CDR2 YFSETQ come from the germline V gene. Trimming at V came to 4 bases and at J to 4 bases, leaving 7 bases not matched to a gene. The CDR3 loop spans 14 amino acids.